The TCR beta chain under discussion was sequenced for a study of CD8+CD57+ T cells in acquired aplastic anemia. CDR3 and TCR beta VDJ profiling relied on genomic DNA as the template. TCRdb analysed the reads with MiXCR anew, one entry per CDR3 protein. Of about 160,000 distinct CDR3 sequences in the sample, 70% to 80% were seen once. The sequenced patients had an expansion of CD8+CD57+ cells seen by flow cytometry. Germline V gene lookup returns CDR1 LGHNA and CDR2 YSLEER. V shed 0 bases and J shed 10 bases, with 16 bases lying between them. CDR3 length equals 16 residues. The chain couples TRBV4-3 to TRBJ1-6, with D unclear. Sequencing used sorted CD4+, CD8+, or CD8+CD57+ T cells (not recorded which) from PBMCs. This sequence originates from a human donor with aplastic anemia. Written as DNA, the CDR3 is TGCGCCAGCAGCCAAGAATTCGACGCCGAACTGTCACCCCTCCACTTT. Translating gives CASSQEFDAELSPLHF.